Detailed here is one T cell receptor (beta chain). No antigen is known for it. TCRdb passed the 5' RACE reads through MiXCR, listing each CDR3 protein once. The sample includes 300,000 or so distinct CDR3 sequences, 15% to 20% of them seen just once. The CDR3 is 11 amino acids. Trimming stripped 6 bases from V and 12 bases from J, with 14 bases between. This specimen comes from a study of T-cell memory formation after mild COVID-19. General study points: Cross-reactive memory seemingly joined, as some responding clones were found in pre-infection memory.

Specimen: PBMCs or a T cell subset sorted from them (not recorded which). The chain links TRBV12-3 or TRBV12-4 to TRBJ1-2; perhaps TRBD1 as D (5 bases). This sequence originates from a young man who had mild COVID-19 (a few samples of this study predate the infection). Cell type and time point are not known. Here the CDR3 DNA reads TGTGCCAGCAGCCGGGGGGTGGAGGACACCTTC. Amino acid sequence: CASSRGVEDTF.